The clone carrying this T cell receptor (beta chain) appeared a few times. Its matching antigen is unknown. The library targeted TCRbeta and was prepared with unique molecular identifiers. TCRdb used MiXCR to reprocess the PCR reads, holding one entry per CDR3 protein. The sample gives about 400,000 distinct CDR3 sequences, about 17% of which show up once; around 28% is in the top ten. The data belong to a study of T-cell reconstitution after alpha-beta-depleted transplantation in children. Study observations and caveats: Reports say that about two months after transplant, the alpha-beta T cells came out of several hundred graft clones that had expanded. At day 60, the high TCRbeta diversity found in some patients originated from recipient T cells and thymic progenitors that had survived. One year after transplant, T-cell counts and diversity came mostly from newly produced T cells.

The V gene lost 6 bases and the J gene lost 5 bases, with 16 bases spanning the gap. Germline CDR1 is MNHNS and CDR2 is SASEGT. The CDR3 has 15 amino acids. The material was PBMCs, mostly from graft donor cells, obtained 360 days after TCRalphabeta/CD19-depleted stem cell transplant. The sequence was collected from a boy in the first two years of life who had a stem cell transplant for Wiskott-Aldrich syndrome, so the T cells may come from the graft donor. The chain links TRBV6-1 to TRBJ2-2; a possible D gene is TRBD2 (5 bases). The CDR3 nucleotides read TGTGCCAGCAGAAAGGGAGCGTTGGGAACCGGGGAGCTGTTTTTT. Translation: CASRKGALGTGELFF.